A single sample is the source of the 9 T cell receptor beta chains below, sequenced in a study of identical twins. TCRdb ran MiXCR on the 5' RACE reads and lists one entry per CDR3 protein. The table has hundreds of thousands of distinct CDR3 sequences, over 8.5% seen once. A further study also used this sample, focusing on yellow fever vaccine responses in identical twins.

The sample consisted of PBMCs. These receptor sequences come from a woman younger than 35 in good health.

The genes are TRBV11-3 and TRBJ2-2, with D possibly called TRBD1 or TRBD2 (6 bases each). CDR3 length equals 16 residues. V lost 0 bases and J 3 bases, leaving 11 bases between the germline ends. Germline CDR1 reads SGHNT; CDR2 reads YENEEA. CDR3 in amino acids: CASSLDWGADTGELFF. CDR3 sequence (DNA): TGTGCCAGCAGCTTAGATTGGGGGGCCGACACCGGGGAGCTGTTTTTT.

There are many counts of this clonotype. CDR3 region: CATSTSGDLGLDTQYF. In DNA form, the CDR3 reads TGTGCCACCAGCACTAGCGGGGATCTGGGGTTGGATACGCAGTATTTT. V usage is TRBV15 and J usage is TRBJ2-3, with 9 bases identical to TRBD2. This CDR3 region has 16 residues. Trimming removed 4 bases from V and 6 bases from J; junction bases left unmatched: 11. Germline values: CDR1 LNHNV, CDR2 YYDKDF (reference sequence).

This clonotype has more than one count but fewer than ten. This chain links TRBV7-2 with TRBJ2-2; no clear D. Trimming pared 3 bases from V and 7 bases from J, leaving 9 bases between. The CDR3 is made up of 13 amino acids. Germline CDR1 is SGHTA and CDR2 is FQGNSA. CDR3 nucleotide sequence: TGTGCCAGCAGCTTCGGCAGTTACGGGGAGCTGTTTTTT. This gives the protein CASSFGSYGELFF.

This chain uses TRBV12-3 or TRBV12-4 with TRBJ1-1, with D unclear. The CDR3 loop spans 15 amino acids. V gave up 1 base and J gave up 5 bases, with 14 bases separating them. CDR3 in DNA: TGTGCCAGCAGTTTAGTGGGGATAGACGGGACTGAAGCTTTCTTT. The encoded protein is CASSLVGIDGTEAFF.

This clonotype has a handful of counts. V usage is TRBV6-2 or TRBV6-3 and J usage is TRBJ2-3, with 9 bases aligning to TRBD1. This CDR3 has 16 residues. The germline gives CDR1 MNHEY, CDR2 SVGEGT. After removal of 2 bases from V and 4 bases from J, the junction contained 7 bases not matched to a gene. This CDR3 is CASSYGGQGPPDTQYF. The CDR3 DNA follows: TGTGCCAGCAGTTACGGGGGACAGGGCCCCCCAGATACGCAGTATTTT.

The rearrangement uses TRBV7-8 and TRBJ2-5, with 7 bases identical to TRBD2. V dropped 4 bases and J dropped 1; count of bases not matched to a gene: 9. The germline CDR1 and CDR2 sequences are SGHVS and FQNEAQ. This CDR3 comprises 16 residues. The chain's CDR3 is CASSSRATSPQETQYF. DNA for the CDR3: TGTGCCAGCAGCTCTAGGGCGACTAGCCCCCAAGAGACCCAGTACTTC.

This clonotype was detected many times. This chain connects TRBV12-3 or TRBV12-4 to TRBJ2-2; no reliable D call. The length of the CDR3 is 13 residues. V was pared by 3 bases and J by 7 bases, with 9 bases between. The CDR3 loop is CASSLVAIGELFF. CDR3 in DNA: TGTGCCAGCAGTTTGGTAGCTATCGGGGAGCTGTTTTTT.

This clonotype was detected only a few times. V usage is TRBV29-1 and J usage is TRBJ2-7; 7 bases map to TRBD2. Germline V CDR1 and CDR2: SQVTM, ANQGSEA. The junction had 9 bases not matched to a gene; V was cut back by 4 bases and J by 0 bases. The CDR3 runs 15 residues. CDR3 residues: CSVVLSGGGSYEQYF. In DNA, the CDR3 is TGCAGCGTTGTTTTAAGTGGCGGGGGCTCCTACGAGCAGTACTTC.

Ten or more counts support this clonotype. The V gene is TRBV2, the J gene TRBJ2-7; TRBD1 agrees at 9 bases. CDR3 length: 15 amino acids. V was clipped by 4 bases and J by 7 bases; unmatched bases: 11. From germline, CDR1 is SNHLY and CDR2 FYNNEI. The CDR3 nucleotides read TGTGCCAGCAGTGGACGTAACCGGGACAGGGTAGAGCAGTACTTC. Protein product: CASSGRNRDRVEQYF.